This TCR beta chain was retrieved from a study of control samples from healthy donors and cancer patients. Data came from immunoSEQ multiplex PCR; TCRdb stores just in-frame clones and leaves some out. This sample has approximately 150,000 clones; more than 90% occur once, and the top ten carry approximately 3%. The sequenced sample was blood. The source of this sequence is a man between 25 and 39 years old in good health.

The CDR3 protein is CSVETGYNEQFF. CDR3 DNA: TGCAGCGTTGAAACAGGCTACAATGAGCAGTTCTTC. This rearrangement joins TRBV29-1 to TRBJ2-1, with D perhaps TRBD1 (5 bases). Germline lookup yields CDR1 SQVTM and CDR2 ANQGSEA. V lost 2 bases and J lost 3, with 5 bases in between. The CDR3 contains 12 residues.